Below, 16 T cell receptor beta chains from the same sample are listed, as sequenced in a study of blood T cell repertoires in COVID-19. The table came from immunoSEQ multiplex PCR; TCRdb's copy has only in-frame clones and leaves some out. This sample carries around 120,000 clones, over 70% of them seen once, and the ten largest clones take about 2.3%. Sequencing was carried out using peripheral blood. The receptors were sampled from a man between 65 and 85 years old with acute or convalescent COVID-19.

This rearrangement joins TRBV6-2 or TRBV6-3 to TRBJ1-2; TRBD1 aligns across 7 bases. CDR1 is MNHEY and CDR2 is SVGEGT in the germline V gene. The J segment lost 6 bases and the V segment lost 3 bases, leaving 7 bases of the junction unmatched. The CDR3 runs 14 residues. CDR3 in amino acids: CASSYSGQHNGYTF. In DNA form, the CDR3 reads TGTGCCAGCAGTTATTCGGGACAGCATAATGGCTACACCTTC.

CDR3: CATSTERGKHYEQYF. CDR3 nucleotides: TGTGCCACCAGCACGGAGCGGGGGAAACACTACGAGCAGTACTTC. The rearrangement uses TRBV15 and TRBJ2-7; 8 nucleotides line up with TRBD2. This CDR3 is built from 15 residues. Trimming at V came to 4 bases and at J to 3 bases, leaving 8 bases not matched to a gene. Looked up from germline, CDR1 is LNHNV and CDR2 is YYDKDF (reference sequence).

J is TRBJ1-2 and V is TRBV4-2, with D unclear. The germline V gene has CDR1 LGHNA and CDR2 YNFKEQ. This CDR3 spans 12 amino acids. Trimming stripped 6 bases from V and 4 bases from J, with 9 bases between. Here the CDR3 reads CASSSSGYGYTF. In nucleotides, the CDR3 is TGTGCCAGCAGTTCTAGTGGCTATGGCTACACCTTC.

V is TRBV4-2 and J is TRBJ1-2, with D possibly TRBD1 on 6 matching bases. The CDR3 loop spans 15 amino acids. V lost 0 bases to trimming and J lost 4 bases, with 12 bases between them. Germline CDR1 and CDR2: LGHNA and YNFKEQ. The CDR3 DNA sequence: TGTGCCAGCAGCCAAGATACAGGGAAGACCTATGGCTACACCTTC. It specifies CASSQDTGKTYGYTF.

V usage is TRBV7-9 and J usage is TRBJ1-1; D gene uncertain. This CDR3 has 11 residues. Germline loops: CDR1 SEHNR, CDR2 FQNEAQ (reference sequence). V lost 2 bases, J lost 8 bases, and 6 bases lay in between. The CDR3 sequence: CASSLKEEAFF. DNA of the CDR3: TGTGCCAGCAGCTTAAAGGAGGAAGCTTTCTTT.

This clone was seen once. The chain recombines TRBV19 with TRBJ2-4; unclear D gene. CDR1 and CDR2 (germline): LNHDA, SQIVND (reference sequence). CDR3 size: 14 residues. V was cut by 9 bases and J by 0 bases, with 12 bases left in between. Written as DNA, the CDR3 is TGTGCCAGCCAGAACAGTATAGCCAAAAACATTCAGTACTTC. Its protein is CASQNSIAKNIQYF.

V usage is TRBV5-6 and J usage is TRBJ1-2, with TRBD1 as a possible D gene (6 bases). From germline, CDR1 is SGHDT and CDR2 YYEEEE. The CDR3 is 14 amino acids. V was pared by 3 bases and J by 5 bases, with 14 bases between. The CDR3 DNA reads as TGTGCCAGCAGCTATTCACAGGGATATTATGGCTACACCTTC. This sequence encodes CASSYSQGYYGYTF.

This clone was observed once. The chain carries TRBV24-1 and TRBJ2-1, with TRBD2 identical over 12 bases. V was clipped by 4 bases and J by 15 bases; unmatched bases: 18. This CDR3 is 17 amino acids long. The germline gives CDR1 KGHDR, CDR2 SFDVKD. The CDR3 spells CATSDPKTSGGTRRAFF. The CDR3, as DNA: TGTGCCACCAGTGACCCTAAGACTAGCGGGGGAACTCGTCGTGCGTTCTTC.

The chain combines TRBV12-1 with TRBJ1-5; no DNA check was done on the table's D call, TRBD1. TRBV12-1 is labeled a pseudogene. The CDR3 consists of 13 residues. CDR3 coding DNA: TGTGCCTGCACCGGGACAGGGAGTCAGCCCCAGCATTTT. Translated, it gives CACTGTGSQPQHF.

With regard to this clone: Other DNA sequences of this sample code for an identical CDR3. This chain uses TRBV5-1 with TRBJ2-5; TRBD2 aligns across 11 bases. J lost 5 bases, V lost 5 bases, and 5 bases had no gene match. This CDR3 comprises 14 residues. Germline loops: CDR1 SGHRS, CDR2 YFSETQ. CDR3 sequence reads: CASSLAGGQETQYF. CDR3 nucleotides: TGCGCCAGCAGTTTAGCGGGGGGGCAGGAGACCCAGTACTTC.

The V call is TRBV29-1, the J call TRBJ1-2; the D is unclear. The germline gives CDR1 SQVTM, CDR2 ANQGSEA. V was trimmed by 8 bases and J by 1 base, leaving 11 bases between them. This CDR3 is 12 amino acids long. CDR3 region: CSSRENNYGYTF. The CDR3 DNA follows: TGCAGCTCCCGGGAGAATAACTATGGCTACACCTTC.

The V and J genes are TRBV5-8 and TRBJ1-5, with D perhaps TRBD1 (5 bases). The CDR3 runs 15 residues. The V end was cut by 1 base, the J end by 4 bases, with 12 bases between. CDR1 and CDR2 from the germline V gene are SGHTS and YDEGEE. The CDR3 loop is CASSLRGPKNQPQHF. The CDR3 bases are TGTGCCAGCAGCTTGAGGGGTCCCAAAAATCAGCCCCAGCATTTT.

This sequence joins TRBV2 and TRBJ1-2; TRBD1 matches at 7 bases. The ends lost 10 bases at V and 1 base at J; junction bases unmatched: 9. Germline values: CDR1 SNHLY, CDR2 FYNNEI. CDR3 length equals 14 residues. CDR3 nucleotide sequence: TGTGCCACCACTCTAAGGGGGCTTAACTATGGCTACACCTTC. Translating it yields CATTLRGLNYGYTF.

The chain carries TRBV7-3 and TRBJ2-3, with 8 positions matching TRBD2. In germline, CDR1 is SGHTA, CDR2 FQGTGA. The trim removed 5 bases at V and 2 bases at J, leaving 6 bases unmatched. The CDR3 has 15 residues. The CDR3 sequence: CASSRSGGLTDTQYF. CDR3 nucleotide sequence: TGTGCCAGCAGCCGCAGCGGGGGCCTCACAGATACGCAGTATTTT.

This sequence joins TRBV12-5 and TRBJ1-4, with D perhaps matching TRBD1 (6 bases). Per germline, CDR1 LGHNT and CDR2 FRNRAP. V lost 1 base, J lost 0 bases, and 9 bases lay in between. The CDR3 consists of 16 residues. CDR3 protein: CASGLAQGATNEKLFF. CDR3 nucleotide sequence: TGTGCTAGTGGTTTGGCACAGGGAGCAACTAATGAAAAACTGTTTTTT.

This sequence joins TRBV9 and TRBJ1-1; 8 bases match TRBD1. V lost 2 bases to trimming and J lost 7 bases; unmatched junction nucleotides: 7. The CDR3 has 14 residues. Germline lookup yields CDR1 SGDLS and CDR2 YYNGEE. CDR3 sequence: CASSVGWGTGEAFF. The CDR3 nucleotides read TGTGCCAGCAGCGTGGGGTGGGGGACAGGTGAAGCTTTCTTT.